These 3 T cell receptor beta chains were sequenced from one sample in a study of vaccination and CD4 T cells after COVID-19. Cultured CD4+ T cell DNA was sequenced using the Oncomine TCR Beta short-read assay. MiXCR, applied by TCRdb to the PCR reads, yields one record per CDR3 protein. The table lists about 18,000 distinct CDR3 sequences, roughly 49% of them singletons. These receptors' antigens are unknown. The treatment was: approximately nine-day PBMC culture with coronavirus spike peptide pools or control peptides (ViraFEST assay). This material consisted of CD4+ T cells from blood, cultured in vitro, taken before SARS-CoV-2 vaccination. The receptors derive from a human donor who had recovered from COVID-19.

The chain carries TRBV5-6 and TRBJ1-6; no definite D call. V shed 2 bases and J shed 10 bases, with 10 bases lying between them. The CDR3 runs to 13 residues. Germline CDR1 and CDR2: SGHDT and YYEEEE. The DNA of the CDR3 is TGTGCCAGCAGCTTTTCGACATTGTCACCCCTCCACTTT. It yields the protein CASSFSTLSPLHF.

This clonotype was counted once. V and J are TRBV20-1 and TRBJ2-1, with 8 bases lining up with TRBD1. Losses at the gene ends were 6 bases for V and 2 bases for J; bases not matched to a gene: 6. This CDR3 is 14 amino acids long. In germline, CDR1 is DFQATT, CDR2 SNEGSKA (reference sequence). The CDR3, as DNA: TGCAGTGCAAGCAGGGGGCTGACCTACAATGAGCAGTTCTTC. It translates to CSASRGLTYNEQFF.

This clonotype is classed as hyperexpanded. The chain links TRBV29-1 to TRBJ2-3, with 9 bases lining up with TRBD1. Germline values: CDR1 SQVTM, CDR2 ANQGSEA. The CDR3 contains 13 residues. V lost 6 bases, J lost 3 bases, and 4 bases stayed unmatched. CDR3 coding DNA: TGCAGCGTCCGACAGGGGGGGACAGATACGCAGTATTTT. Translating gives CSVRQGGTDTQYF.